Listed below are T cell receptor beta chains from one sample, sequenced in a study of CD8+CD57+ T cells in acquired aplastic anemia. TCRdb redid the calling of the reads with MiXCR, one entry per CDR3 protein. The sample contains 150,000 or so distinct CDR3 sequences, 55% to 80% of which appear only once. Sequenced sample: sorted CD4+, CD8+, or CD8+CD57+ T cells (not recorded which) from PBMCs. These receptors were obtained from a human donor in good health. The CDR3 runs from the conserved cysteine through the conserved F or W. The D gene is left open where the match is weak. Some rows have no size entry. The others give once, few or many, or a class for an expanded clone.

>TRBJ2-1|TRBV24-1|-|many
CATSDRPTGNEQFF
TGTGCCACCAGCGACAGGCCAACCGGGAATGAGCAGTTCTTC
>TRBJ1-1|TRBV6-5|-|once
CASSRSIAGHTEAFF
TGTGCCAGCAGCCGCTCGATTGCGGGGCACACTGAAGCTTTCTTT
>TRBJ2-7|TRBV9|TRBD1|few
CASSVGQGTLEQYF
TGTGCCAGCAGCGTAGGACAGGGAACGTTGGAGCAGTACTTC
>TRBJ1-5|TRBV24-1|TRBD1|few
CATSGDRADQPQHF
TGTGCCACCAGTGGGGACAGGGCTGATCAGCCCCAGCATTTT
>TRBJ2-7|TRBV15|TRBD1|few
CATSGTGGTEQYF
TGTGCCACCAGCGGAACAGGGGGCACCGAGCAGTACTTC
>TRBJ2-1|TRBV2|TRBD2|many
CASTDWSGRAGIEQFF
TGTGCCAGCACCGACTGGAGCGGGAGGGCCGGTATTGAGCAGTTCTTC
>TRBJ2-7|TRBV24-1|TRBD1|-
CATSDPDRGDEQYF
TGTGCCACCAGTGACCCGGACAGGGGGGACGAGCAGTACTTC
>TRBJ1-1|TRBV7-2|-|few
CASSPNLAEAFF
TGTGCCAGCAGCCCGAATTTGGCTGAAGCTTTCTTT
>TRBJ2-7|TRBV13|TRBD2|once
CASSGAGTRTYEQYF
TGCGCCAGCAGCGGGGCCGGGACTCGGACCTACGAGCAGTACTTC
>TRBJ2-3|TRBV6-5|TRBD1|-
CASIGDRGTDTQYF
TGTGCCAGCATAGGGGACAGGGGCACAGATACGCAGTATTTT
>TRBJ1-6|TRBV7-3|-|-
CASRETGVSPLHF
TGTGCCAGCAGGGAGACAGGCGTTTCACCCCTCCACTTT
>TRBJ2-7|TRBV2|TRBD2|-
CASSLAGDREQYF
TGTGCCAGTTCTCTAGCGGGAGATCGCGAGCAGTACTTC
>TRBJ1-6|TRBV9|-|-
CASSVATADSSPLHF
TGTGCCAGCAGCGTAGCCACGGCCGACAGTTCACCCCTCCACTTT
>TRBJ1-1|TRBV4-1|TRBD1|few
CASSQDTTGQTEAFF
TGCGCCAGCAGCCAAGATACGACAGGGCAAACTGAAGCTTTCTTT
>TRBJ2-1|TRBV7-9|TRBD2|-
CASSLTSGRGSYNEQFF
TGTGCCAGCAGCTTGACTAGCGGGAGGGGGTCGTACAATGAGCAGTTCTTC
>TRBJ1-1|TRBV19|-|-
CATLTGYTEAFF
TGTGCCACTCTTACAGGGTACACTGAAGCTTTCTTT
>TRBJ2-5|TRBV7-9|-|-
CASSQQMYQETQYF
TGTGCCAGCAGCCAGCAAATGTACCAAGAGACCCAGTACTTC
>TRBJ1-5|TRBV4-2|-|-
CASSQDWGYSNQPQHF
TGTGCCAGCAGCCAAGATTGGGGGTATAGCAATCAGCCCCAGCATTTT
>TRBJ2-5|TRBV19|TRBD2|-
CASSTLLSGRAETQYF
TGTGCCAGTAGTACTCTTCTTAGCGGGAGGGCAGAGACCCAGTACTTC
>TRBJ1-2|TRBV29-1|-|-
CSVRHRQNYGYTF
TGCAGCGTTCGCCACAGACAGAACTATGGCTACACCTTC
>TRBJ2-1|TRBV5-1|TRBD2|many
CASSLSEAGESYNEQFF
TGCGCCAGCAGCTTGTCTGAGGCGGGAGAGTCCTACAATGAGCAGTTCTTC
>TRBJ1-2|TRBV19|TRBD1|-
CASSILYPGGYGYTF
TGTGCCAGTAGTATACTTTACCCAGGGGGCTATGGCTACACCTTC
>TRBJ1-2|TRBV24-1|TRBD1|-
CATSDSTGLGGYTF
TGTGCCACCAGTGACTCGACAGGGCTCGGTGGCTACACCTTC
>TRBJ1-4|TRBV7-8|-|many
CASSLAWDRNEKLFF
TGTGCCAGCAGCTTAGCGTGGGACCGAAATGAAAAACTGTTTTTT
>TRBJ1-2|TRBV7-9|-|-
CASSSSGRSGYGYTF
TGTGCCAGCAGCTCGTCGGGCCGGTCAGGCTATGGCTACACCTTC
>TRBJ1-5|TRBV12-3/TRBV12-4|TRBD1|-
CASSTLTGDGQPQHF
TGTGCCAGCAGTACCTTGACAGGGGACGGACAGCCCCAGCATTTT
>TRBJ2-3|TRBV10-3|-|-
CAISESASPSTDTQYF
TGTGCCATCAGTGAGTCAGCTAGTCCGAGCACAGATACGCAGTATTTT
>TRBJ2-3|TRBV20-1|-|many
CSARRRSTDTQYF
TGCAGTGCTAGAAGGAGGAGCACAGATACGCAGTATTTT
>TRBJ2-3|TRBV7-6|TRBD2|many
CASSPNSGSFGDTQYF
TGTGCCAGCAGCCCGAACAGCGGGAGTTTTGGAGATACGCAGTATTTT
>TRBJ2-2|TRBV20-1|TRBD2|many
CSARALAGAAGELFF
TGCAGTGCTAGAGCCCTAGCGGGAGCGGCCGGGGAGCTGTTTTTT
>TRBJ2-7|TRBV6-4|TRBD2|-
CARGGGPYEQYF
TGTGCCAGGGGGGGAGGGCCCTACGAGCAGTACTTC
>TRBJ2-7|TRBV9|TRBD2|many
CASSASGLAAYEQYF
TGTGCCAGCAGCGCCTCCGGACTAGCCGCTTACGAGCAGTACTTC
>TRBJ2-7|TRBV9|-|-
CASSVAGATTYEQYF
TGTGCCAGCAGCGTAGCGGGGGCGACTACCTACGAGCAGTACTTC
>TRBJ2-7|TRBV2|-|-
CASSEGSATYEQYF
TGTGCCAGCAGTGAAGGCAGCGCGACCTACGAGCAGTACTTC
>TRBJ2-5|TRBV7-9|TRBD2|-
CASSRAGLVGETQYF
TGTGCCAGCAGCCGCGCGGGACTAGTGGGGGAGACCCAGTACTTC